The T cell receptor (beta chain) described here comes from a study of graft-versus-host responses after intestinal transplantation. At the level of the study: Among the recipients, transplants were multivisceral, liver-intestinal, or isolated intestinal. Whole-study findings and limits: Early HvG declines after transplant were associated with peak circulating GvH clone levels. Researchers found GvH clones in recipient marrow, and some showed up first in ileum or blood.

Germline lookup yields CDR1 MNHEY and CDR2 SVGAGI. The V and J ends lost 6 bases and 2 bases, in that order; junction bases with no gene match: 5. CDR3 size: 14 residues. TCRdb's copy holds only in-frame clones and misses some; the assay was immunoSEQ multiplex PCR. Counted here are approximately 21,000 clones, around three fifths occurring once; the ten biggest clones make up 1%. The V gene is TRBV6-5, the J gene TRBJ2-3, with 7 positions matching TRBD2. This TCR was recovered from a human patient who received an intestinal transplant. Source: alloreactive CD4+ T cells from a mixed lymphocyte reaction culture, taken before intestinal transplant. The subset: CFSE-low proliferating T cells sorted from approximately 6-day pre-transplant mixed lymphocyte reaction (GvH or HvG direction). The CDR3 DNA follows: TGTGCCAGCAGCACGACTAGCCCCACAGATACGCAGTATTTT. As protein: CASSTTSPTDTQYF.